Shown below are 22 T cell receptor beta chains from a single sample sequenced in a study of blood T cell repertoires in COVID-19. This table comes from immunoSEQ multiplex PCR, and its TCRdb copy is limited to in-frame clones, with some not included. The sample lists roughly 200,000 clones; 83% were seen once. Sequenced material: peripheral blood. The receptors stem from a middle-aged man with active or convalescent COVID-19.

This chain joins TRBV14 and TRBJ1-1; 7 bases agree with TRBD1. CDR1 and CDR2 from the germline V gene are SGHDN and FVKESK. The CDR3 loop spans 14 amino acids. The ends lost 4 bases at V and 0 bases at J; junction bases unmatched: 2. CDR3 nucleotides: TGTGCCAGCAGCCCGGGACAGTTGAACACTGAAGCTTTCTTT. The encoded protein is CASSPGQLNTEAFF.

The chain is built from TRBV6-1 and TRBJ2-2, with 7 bases lining up with TRBD2. Germline V gene sequence: CDR1 MNHNS, CDR2 SASEGT. The CDR3 consists of 17 residues. After removal of 4 bases from V and 2 bases from J, the junction contained 10 bases not matched to a gene. CDR3 nucleotide sequence: TGTGCCAGCAGTGGGACTCCGGGCGGGGGAAACACCGGGGAGCTGTTTTTT. Amino acids: CASSGTPGGGNTGELFF.

The V call is TRBV5-1, the J call TRBJ1-3; 9 bases match TRBD1. V shed 1 base, J shed 2 bases, and the junction held 4 bases outside the gene matches. The germline CDR1 and CDR2 sequences are SGHRS and YFSETQ. The CDR3 contains 16 residues. The CDR3 coding sequence is TGCGCCAGCAGCTTGACAGGGGGCCCGACTGGAAACACCATATATTTT. Amino acids: CASSLTGGPTGNTIYF.

This sequence joins TRBV7-9 and TRBJ1-3; maybe TRBD1 (5 bases). V was clipped by 5 bases and J by 8 bases, with 10 bases between them. CDR3 size: 12 residues. The germline gives CDR1 SEHNR, CDR2 FQNEAQ (reference sequence). CDR3 region: CASSLGGDTIYF. The DNA for the CDR3 is TGTGCCAGCAGCCTCGGGGGGGACACCATATATTTT. Together with reference TRBV7-9 and TRBJ1-3, the CDR3 gives the full variable domain: DTGVSQNPRHKITKRGQNVTFRCDPISEHNRLYWYRQTLGQGPEFLTYFQNEAQLEKSRLLSDRFSAERPKGSFSTLEIQRTEQGDSAMYLCASSLGGDTIYFGEGSWLTVV.

This clone was recorded only once. J is TRBJ2-2 and V is TRBV7-6, with 9 bases identical to TRBD1. The CDR3 has 16 residues. In germline, CDR1 is SGHVS, CDR2 FNYEAQ. With 5 bases clipped from V and 0 bases from J, the junction kept 4 bases outside the gene matches. In DNA, the CDR3 is TGTGCCAGCAGCGTCCGGGACAGGGCGAACACCGGGGAGCTGTTTTTT. It yields the protein CASSVRDRANTGELFF.

With regard to this clone: Compared with germline, one end of the junction differs, possibly owing to a read error. The rearrangement joins TRBV7-3 to TRBJ2-2; D is undetermined. There are 16 residues in the CDR3. Germline CDR1 and CDR2: SGHTA and FQGTGA. CDR3 bases: TGTGCCAGCAGCCTAACCCCCCACACGAACACCGGGGAGCTGTTTTTT. This codes for CASSLTPHTNTGELFF.

The chain uses TRBV4-2 and TRBJ2-5; D unresolved. The germline V gene has CDR1 LGHNA and CDR2 YNFKEQ. CDR3 length equals 12 residues. V was trimmed by 1 base and J by 3 bases, leaving 3 bases between them. CDR3: CASSQAEETQYF. The CDR3, as DNA: TGTGCCAGCAGCCAAGCCGAAGAGACCCAGTACTTC.

The chain uses TRBV10-2 and TRBJ1-5; D is unresolved. CDR1 and CDR2 (germline): WSHSY, SAAADI. V lost 8 bases, J lost 1 base, and 9 bases lay in between. The CDR3 has 13 residues. In DNA form, the CDR3 reads TGCGCCAGCGGGCTTTTAAGCAATCAGCCCCAGCATTTT. Translating it yields CASGLLSNQPQHF.

This clone was seen once. The CDR3 DNA follows: TGTGCCAGCTCACTTTCTAGTCGAGGTGGAGATCAGCCCCAGCATTTT. Residues: CASSLSSRGGDQPQHF. The J gene is TRBJ1-5, the V gene TRBV18; D gene uncertain. This CDR3 has 16 residues. CDR1 is KGHSH and CDR2 is LQKENI in the germline V gene. Trimming took off 4 bases at V and 5 bases at J, with 18 bases between the two ends.

The DNA for the CDR3 is TGCGCCAGCAGCCCCTCCCAGGCCTCCGTCTCCTACGAGCAGTACTTC. Translated, it gives CASSPSQASVSYEQYF. V is TRBV4-3 and J is TRBJ2-7; unclear D gene. CDR3 length: 16 amino acids. The V end lost 4 bases, the J end lost 0 bases, and 16 bases lay between the germline ends. Looked up from germline, CDR1 is LGHNA and CDR2 is YSLEER.

The chain has TRBV6-6 and TRBJ2-7; D unclear. This CDR3 contains 14 residues. The germline gives CDR1 MNHNY, CDR2 SVGAGI (reference sequence). The V end was cut by 6 bases, the J end by 4 bases, with 16 bases between. The CDR3 DNA sequence: TGTGCCAGCAGCCCCGAGGTGAAGCGTTACGAGCAGTACTTC. Its translation: CASSPEVKRYEQYF.

The chain carries TRBV6-5 and TRBJ2-3; the match to TRBD2 covers 10 bases. CDR3 size: 16 residues. The ends lost 4 bases at V and 3 bases at J; junction bases unmatched: 7. Germline CDR1 reads MNHEY; CDR2 reads SVGAGI. CDR3 sequence reads: CASSLTQRGGTDTQYF. The CDR3 DNA reads as TGTGCCAGCAGTTTAACCCAGCGGGGGGGAACAGATACGCAGTATTTT.

This chain uses TRBV12-3 or TRBV12-4 with TRBJ1-4; no reliable D call. This CDR3 is built from 13 residues. The V end lost 3 bases, the J end lost 5 bases, and 7 bases lay between the germline ends. The CDR3 is CASSFTGNEKLFF. Here the CDR3 DNA reads TGTGCCAGCAGTTTCACGGGGAATGAAAAACTGTTTTTT.

The chain recombines TRBV11-2 with TRBJ2-1; TRBD2 agrees at 13 bases. V shed 4 bases and J 6 bases; nucleotides not matched to a gene: 6. Germline V gene data show CDR1 as SGHAT and CDR2 as FQNNGV. The CDR3 runs 16 residues. CDR3 coding DNA: TGTGCCAGCAGCTCTACTAGCGGGGGGGCCTTCAATGAGCAGTTCTTC. Amino acids: CASSSTSGGAFNEQFF.

V is TRBV24-1 and J is TRBJ2-5, with TRBD2 as a possible D gene (6 bases). V lost 1 base, J lost 1 base, and 12 bases lay in between. Germline V CDR1 and CDR2: KGHDR, SFDVKD. The CDR3 covers 16 residues. The CDR3 loop reads CATSDFTGGTQETQYF. CDR3 nucleotides: TGTGCCACCAGTGATTTTACCGGGGGAACCCAAGAGACCCAGTACTTC.

This chain uses TRBV18 with TRBJ2-1, with 16 bases lining up with TRBD2. Trimming cost V 1 base and J 1 base; bases outside gene matches: 4. This CDR3 region has 19 residues. CDR1 is KGHSH, CDR2 LQKENI, per germline. The CDR3 reads CASSPQPGLAGGSYNEQFF. The CDR3 coding sequence is TGTGCCAGCTCACCACAACCGGGACTAGCGGGAGGGTCCTACAATGAGCAGTTCTTC.

Written as DNA, the CDR3 is TGCGCCAGCAGTCAGGGGAACTATGGCTACACCTTC. This codes for CASSQGNYGYTF. The V call is TRBV5-1, the J call TRBJ1-2, with D maybe TRBD1 (6 bases). The CDR3 consists of 12 residues. Germline-derived CDR1 and CDR2 are SGHRS and YFSETQ. V was clipped by 5 bases and J by 2 bases, with 7 bases between them.

The chain joins TRBV6-5 to TRBJ2-1; 13 bases map to TRBD2. CDR3 length: 15 amino acids. The J segment lost 7 bases and the V segment lost 6 bases, leaving 6 bases of the junction unmatched. Germline loops: CDR1 MNHEY, CDR2 SVGAGI. Written as DNA, the CDR3 is TGTGCCAGCAGACCCGGACTAGCGGGGGTGAATGAGCAGTTCTTC. Translation: CASRPGLAGVNEQFF.

CDR3 nucleotide sequence: TGTGCCAGCACCTACGGGGACAGGGGGGGTGGCTACACCTTC. Its translation: CASTYGDRGGGYTF. This chain links TRBV6-5 with TRBJ1-2, with TRBD1 matching over 11 bases. Germline V gene lookup returns CDR1 MNHEY and CDR2 SVGAGI. V shed 7 bases, J shed 7 bases, and the junction held 8 bases outside the gene matches. This CDR3 spans 14 amino acids.

The CDR3 here is CASSPTSGRRDNEQFF. For the CDR3, the DNA is TGTGCCAGCAGCCCCACTAGCGGGAGGAGGGACAATGAGCAGTTCTTC. The chain links TRBV11-2 to TRBJ2-1; 12 nucleotides match TRBD2. This CDR3 has 16 amino acids. Germline trimming cut 5 bases from V and 5 bases from J; bases unmatched to any gene: 7. CDR1 is SGHAT, CDR2 FQNNGV, per germline. The full variable domain, its missing parts supplied by reference TRBV11-2 and TRBJ2-1, is EAGVAQSPRYKIIEKRQSVAFWCNPISGHATLYWYQQILGQGPKLLIQFQNNGVVDDSQLPKDRFSAERLKGVDSTLKIQPAKLEDSAVYLCASSPTSGRRDNEQFFGPGTRLTVL.

This clone turned up a few times. CDR3 sequence reads: CASSPGQGAPNTQYF. The CDR3 nucleotides are TGTGCCAGCAGCCCGGGACAGGGGGCGCCGAATACGCAGTATTTT. This chain joins TRBV11-3 and TRBJ2-3; 12 bases map to TRBD1. The CDR3 has 15 amino acids. V shed 5 bases, J shed 7 bases, and the junction held 7 bases outside the gene matches. Germline CDR1 is SGHNT and CDR2 is YENEEA.

The chain employs TRBV5-1 and TRBJ2-2; D unresolved. The length of the CDR3 is 14 residues. Trimming shortened V by 7 bases and J by 2 bases, and 12 bases separated the two germline ends. Germline V CDR1 and CDR2: SGHRS, YFSETQ. The CDR3 DNA sequence: TGCGCCAGCGCGGCGATTCTAAACACCGGGGAGCTGTTTTTT. This translates into CASAAILNTGELFF.